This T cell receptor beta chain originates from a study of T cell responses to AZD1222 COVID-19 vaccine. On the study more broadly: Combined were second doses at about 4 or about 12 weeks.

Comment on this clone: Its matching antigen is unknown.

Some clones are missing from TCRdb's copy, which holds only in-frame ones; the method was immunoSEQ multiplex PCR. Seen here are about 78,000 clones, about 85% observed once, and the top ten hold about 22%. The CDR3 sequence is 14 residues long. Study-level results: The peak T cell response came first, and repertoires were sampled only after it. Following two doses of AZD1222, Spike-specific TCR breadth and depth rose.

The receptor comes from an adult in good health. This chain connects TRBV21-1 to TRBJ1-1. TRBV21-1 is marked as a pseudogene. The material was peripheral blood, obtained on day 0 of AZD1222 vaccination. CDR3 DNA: TGTGCCAACCGGCCCCGGGACGGAAACACTGAAGCTTTCTTT. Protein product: CANRPRDGNTEAFF.